Listed below are T cell receptor beta chains from one sample, sequenced in a study of OX40 agonist ivuxolimab in advanced cancers. Clones were read by immunoSEQ multiplex PCR, and TCRdb kept only the in-frame ones, dropping some. The repertoire has approximately 77,000 clones, 85% to 90% of them found once; the top ten carry around 2.1%. The sequences come from CD4+ or CD8+ T cells sorted from blood, collected in a trial of the OX40 agonist ivuxolimab. All receptors derive from an adult with an advanced solid tumor such as melanoma, head and neck, liver or kidney cancer. The CDR3 runs from the conserved cysteine through the conserved F or W. Fields, in order: CDR3 length, V gene, J gene, CDR3 protein.

CDR3 length: 13
V gene: TRBV14
J gene: TRBJ2-7
CDR3 protein: CASSQLGEGRQYF

CDR3 length: 12
V gene: TRBV5-6
J gene: TRBJ1-1
CDR3 protein: CASSSGWTEAFF

CDR3 length: 15
V gene: TRBV7-8
J gene: TRBJ2-4
CDR3 protein: CASSLNPSGANIQYF

CDR3 length: 19
V gene: TRBV18
J gene: TRBJ1-4
CDR3 protein: CASSLSLPNPGQTNEKLFF

CDR3 length: 15
V gene: TRBV9
J gene: TRBJ1-1
CDR3 protein: CASSVGDRADTEAFF

CDR3 length: 14
V gene: TRBV10-2
J gene: TRBJ2-5
CDR3 protein: CASSATGSQETQYF

CDR3 length: 18
V gene: TRBV9
J gene: TRBJ2-1
CDR3 protein: CASSVVAGLAPFYGEQFF

CDR3 length: 16
V gene: TRBV7-9
J gene: TRBJ2-2
CDR3 protein: CASSSPQGMGTGELFF

CDR3 length: 14
V gene: TRBV2
J gene: TRBJ2-2
CDR3 protein: CASRREGGIGELFF

CDR3 length: 15
V gene: TRBV5-8
J gene: TRBJ1-2
CDR3 protein: CASSLGTGHNYGYTF

CDR3 length: 13
V gene: TRBV6-6
J gene: TRBJ2-7
CDR3 protein: CASSRANFHEQYF

CDR3 length: 14
V gene: TRBV6-5
J gene: TRBJ2-3
CDR3 protein: CASSYAWGTDTQYF

CDR3 length: 13
V gene: TRBV28
J gene: TRBJ1-2
CDR3 protein: CASSLGRGLGYTF

CDR3 length: 15
V gene: TRBV19
J gene: TRBJ1-1
CDR3 protein: CASSMEDRLNTEAFF

CDR3 length: 14
V gene: TRBV5-5
J gene: TRBJ2-7
CDR3 protein: CASSLRAVSHEQYF

CDR3 length: 16
V gene: TRBV28
J gene: TRBJ1-3
CDR3 protein: CASDRGQGLSGNTIYF

CDR3 length: 15
V gene: TRBV6-1
J gene: TRBJ2-7
CDR3 protein: CASSELVTVYYEQYF

CDR3 length: 13
V gene: TRBV4-3
J gene: TRBJ1-2
CDR3 protein: CASSPTGLHGYTF

CDR3 length: 15
V gene: TRBV11-3
J gene: TRBJ2-3
CDR3 protein: CASSLDGGRGDTQYF

CDR3 length: 15
V gene: TRBV11-1
J gene: TRBJ2-7
CDR3 protein: CASSFLGTGTGEQYF

CDR3 length: 16
V gene: TRBV11-2
J gene: TRBJ2-2
CDR3 protein: CASSPWGRELAGELFF

CDR3 length: 16
V gene: TRBV6-5
J gene: TRBJ2-7
CDR3 protein: CASSYLASGPYYEQYF

CDR3 length: 15
V gene: TRBV5-1
J gene: TRBJ2-7
CDR3 protein: CASSSGTGGTYEQYF

CDR3 length: 14
V gene: TRBV30
J gene: TRBJ1-5
CDR3 protein: CAWSADRGLQPQHF

CDR3 length: 16
V gene: TRBV27
J gene: TRBJ2-7
CDR3 protein: CASSLRYSGTGDEQYF

CDR3 length: 16
V gene: TRBV7-8
J gene: TRBJ2-7
CDR3 protein: CASSPTYWTGIQQQYF

CDR3 length: 13
V gene: TRBV5-6
J gene: TRBJ2-7
CDR3 protein: CASSLSRGVEQYF

CDR3 length: 11
V gene: TRBV5-3
J gene: TRBJ2-3
CDR3 protein: CARSEADTQYF

CDR3 length: 15
V gene: TRBV18
J gene: TRBJ1-5
CDR3 protein: CASSNRGESNQPQHF

CDR3 length: 16
V gene: TRBV9
J gene: TRBJ1-2
CDR3 protein: CASSPFGTVENYGYTF

CDR3 length: 17
V gene: TRBV12-5
J gene: TRBJ2-1
CDR3 protein: CASGASLAREVNNEQFF

CDR3 length: 15
V gene: TRBV5-4
J gene: TRBJ1-1
CDR3 protein: CASSSGAGGFTEAFF

CDR3 length: 13
V gene: TRBV28
J gene: TRBJ2-3
CDR3 protein: CASGRQLTDTQYF

CDR3 length: 11
V gene: TRBV6-1
J gene: TRBJ1-4
CDR3 protein: CASRVGEKLFF

CDR3 length: 16
V gene: TRBV4-2
J gene: TRBJ1-4
CDR3 protein: CASSQDVGAANEKLFF

CDR3 length: 19
V gene: TRBV5-1
J gene: TRBJ1-4
CDR3 protein: CASSLASWGGRLRNEKLFF

CDR3 length: 13
V gene: TRBV11-2
J gene: TRBJ2-5
CDR3 protein: CASSPMAPGTQYF

CDR3 length: 11
V gene: TRBV29-1
J gene: TRBJ1-1
CDR3 protein: CSVEDGRGAFF

CDR3 length: 16
V gene: TRBV5-4
J gene: TRBJ1-2
CDR3 protein: CASSAVINNGNYGYTF

CDR3 length: 14
V gene: TRBV10-3
J gene: TRBJ1-5
CDR3 protein: CAISGQGVGQPQHF

CDR3 length: 14
V gene: TRBV9
J gene: TRBJ1-3
CDR3 protein: CASSVYQQGNTIYF

CDR3 length: 13
V gene: TRBV28
J gene: TRBJ1-1
CDR3 protein: CASSFSVNTEAFF

CDR3 length: 16
V gene: TRBV7-9
J gene: TRBJ1-5
CDR3 protein: CASSLGVGGSGQPQHF

CDR3 length: 15
V gene: TRBV13
J gene: TRBJ2-5
CDR3 protein: CASSSRGRVQETQYF

CDR3 length: 16
V gene: TRBV28
J gene: TRBJ1-5
CDR3 protein: CASSPSDRGGNQPQHF

CDR3 length: 13
V gene: TRBV28
J gene: TRBJ1-3
CDR3 protein: CASTGASGNTIYF

CDR3 length: 16
V gene: TRBV27
J gene: TRBJ1-6
CDR3 protein: CASSRDRGTPGSPLHF

CDR3 length: 15
V gene: TRBV10-3
J gene: TRBJ1-6
CDR3 protein: CATQETRTWGSPLHF